The entry below describes one TCR beta chain. Its antigen is not known. Germline V gives CDR1 SGHRS, CDR2 YFSETQ. This CDR3 region has 18 residues. Unmatched junction bases numbered 10, after V lost 0 bases and J lost 5 bases. Clones were read by immunoSEQ multiplex PCR, and TCRdb kept only the in-frame ones, dropping some. The sample carries 74,000 or so clones, approximately 81% recorded once. This record comes from a study of T cell responses to AZD1222 COVID-19 vaccine. Study-level findings and limits: Spike-specific TCR breadth and depth were elevated following two AZD1222 doses.

The specimen was peripheral blood, collected on day 0 of AZD1222 vaccination. J is TRBJ1-6 and V is TRBV5-1; TRBD1 agrees at 8 bases. The clonotype originates from an adult in good health. The CDR3, as DNA: TGCGCCAGCAGCTTGGGAGGCGGATGGACAGGGAATAATTCACCCCTCCACTTT. It specifies CASSLGGGWTGNNSPLHF.